Below, one T cell receptor beta chain is given with its context. The CDR3 has 14 residues. Per the germline V gene, CDR1 is SGDLS and CDR2 is YYNGEE. Losses at the gene ends were 0 bases for V and 11 bases for J; bases not matched to a gene: 10. Authors' data handling: Counts of nucleated cells, estimated from reference gene primer amplification, were obtained. The repertoire was sequenced with immunoSEQ multiplex PCR; TCRdb's copy has only in-frame clones and lacks some. That table gives V, J and clone size, and the DNA gave D and trimming. Of tens of thousands of clones in the sample, 80% to 90% were seen once. The data were obtained in a study of blood T cell repertoires in COVID-19. Overall study context: PBMCs, B-cell-depleted T cells, or T cells were the source of the cDNA or gDNA that made up the material.

V and J are TRBV9 and TRBJ1-1; 7 nucleotides agree with TRBD1. Sequencing used peripheral blood. The receptor was isolated from a woman in her fifties or sixties with acute or convalescent COVID-19. The CDR3 reads CASSVGAEGAVAFF. CDR3 sequence (DNA): TGTGCCAGCAGCGTAGGTGCGGAGGGGGCAGTCGCTTTCTTT.